These T cell receptor beta chains were read from a single sample in a study of cytomegalovirus exposure and HLA in healthy donors. Sequencing was performed with immunoSEQ multiplex PCR; in TCRdb, only in-frame clones are kept and a portion is missing. This repertoire shows fewer than 200,000 clones, around 90% found once; its top ten account for approximately 0.98%. The sample was PBMCs. The source is a boy aged 2 to 10 in good health and CMV-seronegative. Both conserved end residues are part of each CDR3. The D gene is left open where the match is weak. Rows may omit the clone size; those that give it use once, few, many or a size class.

V	D	size	J	CDR3	DNA
TRBV9	TRBD2	.	TRBJ2-7	CASSVGAGAADEQYF	TGTGCCAGCAGCGTAGGAGCGGGAGCAGCTGACGAGCAGTACTTC
TRBV4-1	TRBD1	.	TRBJ1-2	CASSQLGGLMIYGYTF	TGCGCCAGCAGCCAACTAGGGGGCCTTATGATCTATGGCTACACCTTC
TRBV5-6	.	once	TRBJ2-4	CASSPQDSLAKNIQYF	TGTGCCAGCAGCCCCCAGGACAGTCTAGCCAAAAACATTCAGTACTTC
TRBV10-3	TRBD1	once	TRBJ2-1	CAISETRDRAKDNEQFF	TGTGCCATCAGTGAGACTCGGGACAGGGCGAAGGACAATGAGCAGTTCTTC
TRBV7-2	.	.	TRBJ1-4	CASSLYPRGANEKLFF	TGTGCCAGCAGCTTATACCCCCGGGGGGCAAATGAAAAACTGTTTTTT
TRBV6-1	.	.	TRBJ2-7	CASIAQPSSYEQYF	TGTGCCAGCATTGCACAGCCATCCTCCTACGAGCAGTACTTC
TRBV15	.	.	TRBJ1-4	CATRAGVNEKLFF	TGTGCCACCAGGGCGGGGGTTAATGAAAAACTGTTTTTT
TRBV9	TRBD2	once	TRBJ2-1	CASSPRLAGDLSNEQFF	TGTGCCAGCAGTCCGAGACTAGCGGGAGACCTAAGCAATGAGCAGTTCTTC
TRBV12-5	.	.	TRBJ1-2	CASGSRRSGYYTF	TGTGCTAGTGGTTCCCGTAGGTCAGGTTACTACACCTTC
TRBV10-3	.	.	TRBJ1-1	CAISDYGEAFF	TGTGCCATCAGTGATTACGGAGAGGCTTTCTTT
TRBV7-2	.	once	TRBJ1-1	CASSLVSGRDTEAFF	TGTGCCAGCAGCTTAGTATCCGGGAGGGACACTGAAGCTTTCTTT
TRBV29-1	TRBD2	.	TRBJ2-2	CSAGLAGNTGELFF	TGCAGCGCCGGACTAGCGGGAAACACCGGGGAGCTGTTTTTT
TRBV29-1	TRBD1	.	TRBJ2-3	CSALDRGRTDTQYF	TGCAGCGCCCTCGACAGGGGGAGGACAGATACGCAGTATTTT
TRBV28	.	.	TRBJ2-2	CASSYTDTGELFF	TGTGCCAGCAGTTATACAGACACCGGGGAGCTGTTTTTT
TRBV19	TRBD2	.	TRBJ2-7	CASSNVAGNYEQYF	TGTGCCAGTAGTAACGTAGCGGGGAATTACGAGCAGTACTTC
TRBV5-1	TRBD2	.	TRBJ2-1	CASTTSGGYNEQFF	TGCGCCTCCACGACTAGCGGGGGCTACAATGAGCAGTTCTTC
TRBV4-2	TRBD2	.	TRBJ2-2	CASSPHAGTSGRANTGELFF	TGTGCCAGCAGCCCCCATGCCGGGACTAGCGGGAGGGCGAACACCGGGGAGCTGTTTTTT
TRBV27	TRBD2	.	TRBJ2-1	CASSLTSGSWNEQFF	TGTGCCAGCAGTTTAACGAGCGGGAGTTGGAATGAGCAGTTCTTC
TRBV5-8	.	once	TRBJ1-5	CASSLVTGGDSNQPQHF	TGTGCCAGCAGCTTGGTGACAGGCGGTGACAGCAATCAGCCCCAGCATTTT
TRBV7-2	.	.	TRBJ2-7	CASSLVEGVSYEQYF	TGTGCCAGCAGCTTAGTCGAGGGGGTCTCCTACGAGCAGTACTTC
TRBV6-1	.	.	TRBJ2-4	CASSGYSGTRGPQYF	TGTGCCAGCAGTGGGTACTCCGGGACTAGGGGGCCCCAGTACTTC
TRBV11-2	.	.	TRBJ2-3	CASSHNRGYASTDTQYF	TGTGCCAGCAGCCATAACCGAGGGTATGCTAGCACAGATACGCAGTATTTT
TRBV13	.	.	TRBJ2-1	CASSRNLGGNEQFF	TGTGCCAGCAGCCGAAACCTAGGGGGTAATGAGCAGTTCTTC
TRBV18	.	.	TRBJ2-2	CASSPQGAGELFF	TGTGCCAGCTCACCGCAGGGCGCCGGGGAGCTGTTTTTT
TRBV4-1	TRBD1	.	TRBJ1-1	CASTPFSGGTEAFF	TGTGCCAGCACCCCCTTTTCAGGGGGGACTGAAGCTTTCTTT
TRBV15	.	.	TRBJ2-6	CATSRDLPGANVLTF	TGTGCCACCAGCAGAGATCTTCCTGGGGCCAACGTCCTGACTTTC
TRBV30	.	.	TRBJ2-5	CACPLGTGDETQYF	TGTGCCTGCCCACTAGGTACGGGGGACGAGACCCAGTACTTC
TRBV27	.	.	TRBJ1-5	CASSSLNQPQHF	TGTGCCAGCAGTTCATTGAATCAGCCCCAGCATTTT
TRBV6-5	.	once	TRBJ2-1	CASSYSSEGSYNEQFF	TGTGCCAGCAGTTACTCGTCTGAGGGCTCCTACAATGAGCAGTTCTTC
TRBV7-9	TRBD2	.	TRBJ2-7	CASSQLSGGGQYEQYF	TGTGCCAGCAGCCAACTTAGCGGGGGGGGCCAATACGAGCAGTACTTC